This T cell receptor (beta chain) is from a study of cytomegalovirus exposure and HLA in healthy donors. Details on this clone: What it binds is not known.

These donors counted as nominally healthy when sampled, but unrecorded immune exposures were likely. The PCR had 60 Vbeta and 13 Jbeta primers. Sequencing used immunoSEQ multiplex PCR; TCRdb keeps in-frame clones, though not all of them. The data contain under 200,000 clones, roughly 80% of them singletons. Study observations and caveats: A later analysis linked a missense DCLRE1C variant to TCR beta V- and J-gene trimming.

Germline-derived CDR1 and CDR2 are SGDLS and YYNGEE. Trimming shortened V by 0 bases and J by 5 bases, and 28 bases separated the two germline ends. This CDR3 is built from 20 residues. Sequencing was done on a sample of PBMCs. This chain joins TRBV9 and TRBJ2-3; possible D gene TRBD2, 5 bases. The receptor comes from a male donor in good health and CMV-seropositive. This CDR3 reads CASSVAPRPALEEAQDTQYF. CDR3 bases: TGTGCCAGCAGCGTAGCCCCCCGACCCGCCTTAGAGGAGGCCCAAGATACGCAGTATTTT.